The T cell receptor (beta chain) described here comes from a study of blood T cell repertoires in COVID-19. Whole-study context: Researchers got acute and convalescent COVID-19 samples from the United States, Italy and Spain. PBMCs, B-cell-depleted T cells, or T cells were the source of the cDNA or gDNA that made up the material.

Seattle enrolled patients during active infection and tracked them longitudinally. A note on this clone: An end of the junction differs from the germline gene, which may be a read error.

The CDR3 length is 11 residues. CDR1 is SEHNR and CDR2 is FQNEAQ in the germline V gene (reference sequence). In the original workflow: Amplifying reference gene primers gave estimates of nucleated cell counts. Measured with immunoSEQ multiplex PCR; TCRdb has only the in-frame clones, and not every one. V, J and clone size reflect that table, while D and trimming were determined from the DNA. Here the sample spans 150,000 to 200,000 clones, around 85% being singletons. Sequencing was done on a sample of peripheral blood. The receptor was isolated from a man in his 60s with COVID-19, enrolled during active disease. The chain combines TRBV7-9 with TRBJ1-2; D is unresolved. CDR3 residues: CASSLVMAAFF. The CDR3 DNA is TGTGCCAGCAGCTTAGTAATGGCGGCCTTCTTC.